These T cell receptor beta chains were read from a single sample in a study of cytomegalovirus exposure and HLA in healthy donors. Clones were sequenced by immunoSEQ multiplex PCR, and TCRdb holds only the in-frame ones, with some missing. The sample carries about 190,000 clones, around 82% recorded once. Sequencing input: PBMCs. The receptors shown here come from a man between 18 and 29 years old in good health and CMV-seronegative. Both conserved end residues are part of each CDR3. D genes are given only for firm matches. Not every row has a clone size; where given, it reads once, few, many or a size class.

CDR3 DNA	CDR3 protein	D gene	clone size	V gene	J gene
TGTGCCAGCAGCACAGACAGGGGCAATGAGCAGTTCTTC	CASSTDRGNEQFF	TRBD1	.	TRBV7-3	TRBJ2-1
TGCGCCAGCAGCCAAGATGCCCTACTTCTGGCGAGGTCCTCCTACAATGAGCAGTTCTTC	CASSQDALLLARSSYNEQFF	.	.	TRBV4-3	TRBJ2-1
TGTGCCAGCGGAGAGGCTGGACAGGGCACTGAAGCTTTCTTT	CASGEAGQGTEAFF	TRBD1	.	TRBV6-1	TRBJ1-1
TGTGCCAGCAGCTTAGATTGGGCCGTTTACGGCAATCAGCCCCAGCATTTT	CASSLDWAVYGNQPQHF	.	.	TRBV11-2	TRBJ1-5
TGCGCCAGCAGCCAGACTCCGGGACAGGGAGGACAGAACACTGAAGCTTTCTTT	CASSQTPGQGGQNTEAFF	TRBD1	.	TRBV4-3	TRBJ1-1
TGTGCCAGCAGCTTAGGGTCGGTAACCCAGTACTTC	CASSLGSVTQYF	.	.	TRBV7-9	TRBJ2-5
TGTGCCAGCAGGATGGACAGGTGGGGGAGGTCCCAAGAGACCCAGTACTTC	CASRMDRWGRSQETQYF	.	.	TRBV27	TRBJ2-5
TGTGCCAGCAGCCAAAAGGGGTTGGGAGGAAATGAGCAGTTCTTC	CASSQKGLGGNEQFF	.	.	TRBV28	TRBJ2-1
TGTGCCAGCAGCTTAGAACTCCTCTTTATCGAGCAGTACTTC	CASSLELLFIEQYF	.	.	TRBV7-2	TRBJ2-7
TGTGCCAGCTCACCACCGGGGGGTAACGAGCAGTACTTC	CASSPPGGNEQYF	.	.	TRBV18	TRBJ2-7
TGTGCCAGCAGCCCGAGGGGGTACGAGCAGTACTTC	CASSPRGYEQYF	.	.	TRBV7-2	TRBJ2-7
TGCGCCAGCAGCCTGGGGCCTATGAACACTGAAGCTTTCTTT	CASSLGPMNTEAFF	.	few	TRBV4-3	TRBJ1-1
TGTGCCAGCAGCCGGGGTGGCCAAGAGACCCAGTACTTC	CASSRGGQETQYF	.	once	TRBV5-5	TRBJ2-5
TGTGCCAGCCGGAGCGGGGGGGGCAGAGATACGCAGTATTTT	CASRSGGGRDTQYF	TRBD2	.	TRBV6-5	TRBJ2-3
TGTGCCAGTAGTACGAAACCGGACAGCAGCTATGGCTACACCTTC	CASSTKPDSSYGYTF	.	.	TRBV19	TRBJ1-2
TGCGCCAGCGCCGGTTTCTACGAGCAGTACTTC	CASAGFYEQYF	.	.	TRBV4-1	TRBJ2-7
TGTGCCAGCAGCAAAGCCCTAAAACGTTGCACTGAAGCTTTCTTT	CASSKALKRCTEAFF	.	.	TRBV21-1	TRBJ1-1
TGCGCCAGCAAACTTAGCGGGGGTGGGCCGGAGACCCAGTACTTC	CASKLSGGGPETQYF	TRBD2	.	TRBV5-1	TRBJ2-5
TGTGCCAGTAGTTCTAGTTGGACTAGCGGAAACACCGGGGAGCTGTTTTTT	CASSSSWTSGNTGELFF	TRBD2	.	TRBV19	TRBJ2-2
TGCGCCAGCAGCCAAGATCAAAGTCAGTGGACTGAAGCTTTCTTT	CASSQDQSQWTEAFF	.	.	TRBV4-3	TRBJ1-1
TGTGCAAGTCGCTCACTTTTGAAGGGACTAGCGGGGCTCTACGAGCAGTACTTC	CASRSLLKGLAGLYEQYF	.	.	TRBV12-2	TRBJ2-7
TGCGCCAGCAGCCAAGATGCTATTAGGGACAGGGCCTACGAGCAGTACTTC	CASSQDAIRDRAYEQYF	TRBD1	.	TRBV4-3	TRBJ2-7
TGTGCCACCACCAGAGTAGCGGGAGGATTCGACAATGAGCAGTTCTTC	CATTRVAGGFDNEQFF	TRBD2	.	TRBV15	TRBJ2-1
TGCGCCAGCAGTGAGTCGTCAGGGCTTGGTAATGAAAAACTGTTTTTT	CASSESSGLGNEKLFF	.	.	TRBV10-2	TRBJ1-4
TGTGCCAGCGCCCCGAAGGGGTGGTTACCCTACAATGAGCAGTTCTTC	CASAPKGWLPYNEQFF	.	.	TRBV27	TRBJ2-1
TGTGCCAGCTCGCGGTGGGGACAGTCGAACAATGAGCAGTTCTTC	CASSRWGQSNNEQFF	TRBD1	.	TRBV18	TRBJ2-1
TGCGCCAGCAGCCAAGGGGACACTAGCGGGAGAGCCCCCGGGGAGCTGTTTTTT	CASSQGDTSGRAPGELFF	TRBD2	few	TRBV4-3	TRBJ2-2
TGTGCCAGCAGTTTATCGACGGGGACTAGCGGGGGTAATGAGCAGTTCTTC	CASSLSTGTSGGNEQFF	TRBD2	.	TRBV27	TRBJ2-1